The 9 T cell receptor beta chains below were found in one sample sequenced in a study of blood T cell repertoires in COVID-19. Data came from immunoSEQ multiplex PCR; TCRdb stores just in-frame clones and leaves some out. The sample contains tens of thousands of clones, 88% of which appear only once. Source material: peripheral blood. These receptor sequences come from a man between 65 and 85 years old with acute or convalescent COVID-19.

Only one count was recorded for this clone. The chain employs TRBV27 and TRBJ2-1; the D gene is possibly TRBD2 (5 bases). The CDR3 has 15 amino acids. The germline V gene has CDR1 MNHEY and CDR2 SMNVEV (reference sequence). V lost 10 bases to trimming and J lost 0 bases, with 16 bases between them. The CDR3 sequence is CATQLAGSSYNEQFF. CDR3 nucleotides: TGTGCCACCCAGTTGGCGGGCAGCTCCTACAATGAGCAGTTCTTC.

This chain uses TRBV14 with TRBJ2-3; D remains unclear. The CDR3 totals 14 residues. Germline CDR1 reads SGHDN; CDR2 reads FVKESK. Trimming shortened V by 4 bases and J by 0 bases, and 8 bases separated the two germline ends. CDR3: CASSPITSTDTQYF. CDR3 bases: TGTGCCAGCAGCCCGATTACTAGCACAGATACGCAGTATTTT.

This chain links TRBV5-4 with TRBJ2-2, with no clear D. The germline V and J ends were trimmed by 0 bases and 6 bases, with 6 bases remaining between them. Per the germline V gene, CDR1 is SGHNT and CDR2 is YYREEE (reference sequence). The CDR3 has 13 residues. As DNA, the CDR3 is TGTGCCAGCAGCTTGGATCCTCCCGGGGAGCTGTTTTTT. It is translated as CASSLDPPGELFF.

V and J are TRBV6-5 and TRBJ2-7; D might be TRBD2 (6 bases). Germline V gives CDR1 MNHEY, CDR2 SVGAGI. V lost 7 bases and J 0 bases, leaving 16 bases between the germline ends. This CDR3 spans 15 amino acids. CDR3 region: CASTTAGGTSYEQYF. For the CDR3, the DNA is TGTGCCAGCACAACCGCAGGCGGGACCTCCTACGAGCAGTACTTC.

This clone was observed a single time. V and J are TRBV6-2 or TRBV6-3 and TRBJ2-1, with TRBD2 as a possible D gene (5 bases). The germline V gene has CDR1 MNHEY and CDR2 SVGEGT. The length of the CDR3 is 14 residues. V was trimmed by 5 bases and J by 8 bases, leaving 16 bases between them. The CDR3 is CASSPLRAGDEQFF. CDR3 nucleotides: TGTGCCAGCAGTCCCCTGCGGGCAGGTGATGAGCAGTTCTTC.

The chain couples TRBV29-1 to TRBJ2-1, with 7 bases aligning to TRBD2. J lost 0 bases, V lost 1 base, and 3 bases had no gene match. The germline gives CDR1 SQVTM, CDR2 ANQGSEA. The CDR3 is 15 amino acids. CDR3 protein: CSVEAGGLSYNEQFF. The CDR3 DNA follows: TGCAGCGTTGAAGCGGGGGGACTCTCCTACAATGAGCAGTTCTTC.

The chain links TRBV6-2 or TRBV6-3 to TRBJ1-2; D is perhaps TRBD1 (5 bases). V was pared by 6 bases and J by 0 bases, with 17 bases between. Per germline, CDR1 MNHEY and CDR2 SVGEGT. The CDR3 contains 16 residues. CDR3 region: CASSAPPRVANYGYTF. The CDR3 DNA follows: TGTGCCAGCAGCGCACCCCCCAGGGTCGCTAACTATGGCTACACCTTC.

The J gene is TRBJ2-3, the V gene TRBV6-6; D unclear. Trimming cost V 6 bases and J 0 bases, with 10 bases left between them. Germline CDR1 and CDR2: MNHNY and SVGAGI (reference sequence). The CDR3 sequence is 14 residues long. CDR3 protein: CASSYSLSTDTQYF. The CDR3 nucleotides read TGTGCCAGCAGCTATAGCCTTAGCACAGATACGCAGTATTTT.

The rearrangement joins TRBV30 to TRBJ2-3, with TRBD2 matching over 11 bases. The germline gives CDR1 GTSNPN, CDR2 SVGIG (reference sequence). After removal of 2 bases from V and 5 bases from J, the junction contained 6 bases not matched to a gene. The CDR3 is 15 residues long. Here the CDR3 DNA reads TGTGCCTGGAGTCTACTAGCGGGGGATGAAGATACGCAGTATTTT. Protein product: CAWSLLAGDEDTQYF.